Detailed here is one T cell receptor (beta chain). No antigen is known for it. This entry comes from a study of cytomegalovirus exposure and HLA in healthy donors. Study results and caveats: Under in vitro conditions, a few CMV-associated chains were confirmed as specific for CMV antigens.

Vbeta (60) and Jbeta (13) primers were used in the PCR. Method: immunoSEQ multiplex PCR; TCRdb's copy keeps in-frame clones and lacks some. In the table there are 150,000 to 200,000 clones, 75% to 90% of which are singletons. The clonotype originates from a boy younger than 18 in good health and CMV-seronegative. The sequencing input was PBMCs.

CDR3 amino acids: CAWSDRATNEKLFF. In nucleotides, the CDR3 is TGTGCCTGGAGTGACAGGGCAACTAATGAAAAACTGTTTTTT. The rearrangement links TRBV30 to TRBJ1-4, with D possibly matching TRBD1 (6 bases). The germline gives CDR1 GTSNPN, CDR2 SVGIG (reference sequence). Trimming pared 1 base from V and 0 bases from J, leaving 6 bases between. This CDR3 contains 14 residues.